In its sample, the clone carrying this TCR beta chain was seen once. Per germline, CDR1 SGHTA and CDR2 FQGNSA. Unmatched junction bases numbered 7, after V lost 2 bases and J lost 2 bases. There are 17 residues in the CDR3. It was during active infection that Seattle patients were enrolled and then longitudinally followed. These data belong to a study of blood T cell repertoires in COVID-19. Study background: The study drew acute and convalescent COVID-19 samples from the United States, Italy and Spain. From T cells, B-cell-depleted T cells, or PBMCs came the material, which was cDNA or gDNA.

Original methodology: The assay estimated nucleated cells by amplifying reference gene primers. Clones were read by immunoSEQ multiplex PCR, and TCRdb kept only the in-frame ones, dropping some. From that table come the V and J calls and clone size; the DNA was used to work out D and trimming. The repertoire consists of under 200,000 clones, with around 79% occurring once and the leading ten covering around 5.9%. V and J are TRBV7-2 and TRBJ2-3; 10 bases agree with TRBD2. This clonotype was obtained from a woman aged 40 to 49 with COVID-19, enrolled during active disease. Sequenced: peripheral blood. The CDR3: CASSLRASGGNTDTQYF. As DNA, the CDR3 is TGTGCCAGCAGCTTAAGGGCTAGCGGGGGAAACACAGATACGCAGTATTTT.